This TCR beta chain was captured in a study of cytomegalovirus exposure and HLA in healthy donors. Study at large: For the roughly 370 genotyped donors, about 81% fell within the Caucasian-associated ancestry cluster. Findings of the study overall: DRB1 showed the most TCR associations and HLA-C the fewest in a later analysis, as rates varied by HLA locus. Later genetic work tied a missense DCLRE1C variant to beta-chain V and J trimming.

Researchers ran the PCR with 60 Vbeta and 13 Jbeta primers. Here immunoSEQ multiplex PCR was the method, and the copy in TCRdb shows in-frame clones only, minus some. In the table there are some 110,000 clones, roughly 70% of which are singletons. For this clone: What it binds is not known.

When sampled, the donors appeared nominally healthy, though they likely had unrecorded immune exposures. The clonotype was recovered from a man aged 25-40 years in good health and CMV-seropositive. The source material was PBMCs.

The CDR3, as DNA: TGTGCCAGCAGCTTGCCTAGCGGGAGTTCCTACAATGAGCAGTTCTTC. Translation: CASSLPSGSSYNEQFF. The chain is built from TRBV5-8 and TRBJ2-1, with 10 bases aligning to TRBD2. The CDR3 is 16 amino acids. With V trimmed by 1 base and J by 1 base, 2 bases remained unmatched. CDR1 and CDR2 (germline): SGHTS, YDEGEE. The full variable domain, with the rest looked up from reference TRBV5-8 and TRBJ2-1, is EAGVTQSPTHLIKTRGQQATLRCSPISGHTSVYWYQQALGLGLQFLLWYDEGEERNRGNFPPRFSGRQFPNYSSELNVNALELEDSALYLCASSLPSGSSYNEQFFGPGTRLTVL.